The present entry profiles one T cell receptor (beta chain) with its context. This sample was taken from a study of cytomegalovirus exposure and HLA in healthy donors. Looked up from germline, CDR1 is MDHEN and CDR2 is SYDVKM. CDR3 length: 17 residues. V dropped 5 bases and J dropped 2; count of bases not matched to a gene: 12. The PCR was carried out with 60 Vbeta primers and 13 Jbeta primers. Clones were read by immunoSEQ multiplex PCR, and TCRdb kept only the in-frame ones, dropping some. The data hold around 130,000 clones, with approximately 85% observed a single time. Specimen: PBMCs. V is TRBV28 and J is TRBJ1-1; 9 nucleotides agree with TRBD1. This sequence was found in a woman aged 40-49 years in good health and CMV-seronegative. CDR3: CASSPYRQGGTNTEAFF. The CDR3 bases are TGTGCCAGCAGTCCCTACCGACAGGGGGGGACCAACACTGAAGCTTTCTTT.